This TCR beta chain was observed in a study of OX40 agonist ivuxolimab in advanced cancers. For the study at large: Patients received intravenous ivuxolimab every 2 weeks at 0.01 to 10 mg/kg.

The method was immunoSEQ multiplex PCR; TCRdb's version includes in-frame clones alone and lacks a portion of them. The sample lists 73,000 or so clones; 82% were seen once. Germline values: CDR1 MGHRA, CDR2 YSYEKL. The V end lost 4 bases, the J end lost 13 bases, and 31 bases lay between the germline ends. The CDR3 loop spans 17 amino acids. This receptor was identified in an adult with an advanced solid tumor such as melanoma, head and neck, liver or kidney cancer. This chain links TRBV4-1 with TRBJ1-2; tentative D call: TRBD1 (6 bases). The source was CD4+ or CD8+ T cells sorted from blood, collected in a trial of the OX40 agonist ivuxolimab. CDR3 region: CASSPPGRGTRAYFLTF. For the CDR3, the DNA is TGCGCCAGCAGCCCACCCGGTAGGGGGACAAGGGCCTATTTTCTCACCTTC.